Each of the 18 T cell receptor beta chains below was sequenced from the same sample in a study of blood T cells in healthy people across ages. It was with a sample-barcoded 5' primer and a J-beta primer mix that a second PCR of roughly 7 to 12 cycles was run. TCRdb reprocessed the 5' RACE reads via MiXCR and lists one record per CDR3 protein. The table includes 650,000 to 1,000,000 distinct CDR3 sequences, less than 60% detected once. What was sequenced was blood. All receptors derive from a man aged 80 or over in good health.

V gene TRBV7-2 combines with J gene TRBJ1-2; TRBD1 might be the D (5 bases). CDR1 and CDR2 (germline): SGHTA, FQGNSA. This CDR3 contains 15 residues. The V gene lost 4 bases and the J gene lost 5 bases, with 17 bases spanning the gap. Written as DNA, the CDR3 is TGTGCCAGCAGCTGGGGGAGCGCGCTCGCGTATGGCTACACCTTC. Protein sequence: CASSWGSALAYGYTF.

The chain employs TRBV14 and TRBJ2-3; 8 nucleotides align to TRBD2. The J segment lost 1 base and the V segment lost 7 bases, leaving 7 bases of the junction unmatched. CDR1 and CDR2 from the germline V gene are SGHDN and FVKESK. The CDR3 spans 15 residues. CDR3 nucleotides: TGTGCCAGCAACCCCGCGGGACTAGGCACAGATACGCAGTATTTT. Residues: CASNPAGLGTDTQYF.

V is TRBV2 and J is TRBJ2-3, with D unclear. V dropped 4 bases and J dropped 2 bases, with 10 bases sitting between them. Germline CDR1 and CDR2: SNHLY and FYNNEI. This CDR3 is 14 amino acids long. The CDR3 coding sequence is TGTGCCAGCAGTGGTAATCGCAACACAGATACGCAGTATTTT. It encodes CASSGNRNTDTQYF. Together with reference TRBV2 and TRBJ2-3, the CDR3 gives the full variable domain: EPEVTQTPSHQVTQMGQEVILRCVPISNHLYFYWYRQILGQKVEFLVSFYNNEISEKSEIFDDQFSVERPDGSNFTLKIRSTKLEDSAMYFCASSGNRNTDTQYFGPGTRLTVL.

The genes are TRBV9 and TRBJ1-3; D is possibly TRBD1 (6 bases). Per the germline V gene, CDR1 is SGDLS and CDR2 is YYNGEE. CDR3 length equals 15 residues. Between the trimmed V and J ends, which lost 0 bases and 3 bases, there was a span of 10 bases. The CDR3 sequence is CASSVATGNGNTIYF. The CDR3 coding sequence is TGTGCCAGCAGCGTAGCTACAGGGAATGGAAACACCATATATTTT.

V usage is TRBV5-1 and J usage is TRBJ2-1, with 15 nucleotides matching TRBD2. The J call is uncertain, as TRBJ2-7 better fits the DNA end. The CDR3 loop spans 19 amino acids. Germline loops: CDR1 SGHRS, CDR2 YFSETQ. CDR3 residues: CASSRGLAGGKSSYNEQYF. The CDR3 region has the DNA TGCGCCAGCAGCAGGGGACTAGCGGGAGGTAAAAGCTCCTACAATGAGCAGTACTTC.

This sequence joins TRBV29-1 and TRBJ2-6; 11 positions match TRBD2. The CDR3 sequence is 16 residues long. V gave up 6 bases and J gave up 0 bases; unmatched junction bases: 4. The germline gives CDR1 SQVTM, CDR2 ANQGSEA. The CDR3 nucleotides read TGCAGCGTGGAACTAGCGGGGGTCTCTGGGGCCAACGTCCTGACTTTC. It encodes CSVELAGVSGANVLTF.

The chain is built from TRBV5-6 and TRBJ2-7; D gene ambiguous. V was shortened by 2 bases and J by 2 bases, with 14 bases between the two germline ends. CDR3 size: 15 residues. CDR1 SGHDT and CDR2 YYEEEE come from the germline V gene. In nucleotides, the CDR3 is TGTGCCAGCAGCTTTAGACACCTAACAACCTACGAGCAGTACTTC. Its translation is CASSFRHLTTYEQYF. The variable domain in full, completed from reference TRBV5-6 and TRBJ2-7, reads DAGVTQSPTHLIKTRGQQVTLRCSPKSGHDTVSWYQQALGQGPQFIFQYYEEEERQRGNFPDRFSGHQFPNYSSELNVNALLLGDSALYLCASSFRHLTTYEQYFGPGTRLTVT.

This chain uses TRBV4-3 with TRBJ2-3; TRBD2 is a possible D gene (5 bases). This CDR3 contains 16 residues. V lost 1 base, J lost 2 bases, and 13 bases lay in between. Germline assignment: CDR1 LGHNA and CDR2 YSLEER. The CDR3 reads CASSQGLGSSTDTQYF. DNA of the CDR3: TGCGCCAGCAGCCAAGGGTTGGGGAGTTCCACAGATACGCAGTATTTT.

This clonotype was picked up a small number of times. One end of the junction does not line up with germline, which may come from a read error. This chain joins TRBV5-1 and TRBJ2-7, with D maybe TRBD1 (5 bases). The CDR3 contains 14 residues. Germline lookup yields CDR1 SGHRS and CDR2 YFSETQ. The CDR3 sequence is CASSLGQGSNEQYF. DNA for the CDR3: TGCGCCAGCAGCTTGGGGCAGGGCTCCAACGAGCAGTACTTC.

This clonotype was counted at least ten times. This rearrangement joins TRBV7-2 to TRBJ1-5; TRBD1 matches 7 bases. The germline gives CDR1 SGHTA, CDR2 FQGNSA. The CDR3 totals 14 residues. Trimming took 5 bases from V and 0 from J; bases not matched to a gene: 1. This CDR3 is CASSQGDSNQPQHF. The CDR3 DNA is TGTGCCAGCAGCCAGGGGGATAGCAATCAGCCCCAGCATTTT.

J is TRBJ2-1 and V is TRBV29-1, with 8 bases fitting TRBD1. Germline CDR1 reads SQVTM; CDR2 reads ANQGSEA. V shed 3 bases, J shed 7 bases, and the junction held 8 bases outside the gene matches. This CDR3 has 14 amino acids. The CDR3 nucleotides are TGCAGCGTTGACGTGGACAGGGTACGGAATGAGCAGTTCTTC. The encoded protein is CSVDVDRVRNEQFF.

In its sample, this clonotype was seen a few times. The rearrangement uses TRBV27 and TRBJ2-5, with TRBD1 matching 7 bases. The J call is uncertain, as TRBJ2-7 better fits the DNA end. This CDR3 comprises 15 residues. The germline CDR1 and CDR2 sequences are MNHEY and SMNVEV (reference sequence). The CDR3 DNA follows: TGTGCCAGCAGTCCCCACCCCGGGACAGTTCCCGAGCAGTACTTC. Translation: CASSPHPGTVPEQYF.

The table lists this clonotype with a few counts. The CDR3 DNA sequence: TGCAGTGCTAGAGATGGAGGGGGCTATGGCTACACCTTC. It yields the protein CSARDGGGYGYTF. This chain joins TRBV20-1 and TRBJ1-2; tentative D call: TRBD1 (6 bases). Looked up from germline, CDR1 is DFQATT and CDR2 is SNEGSKA (reference sequence). The CDR3 extends over 13 amino acids. V was pared by 0 bases and J by 4 bases, with 9 bases between.

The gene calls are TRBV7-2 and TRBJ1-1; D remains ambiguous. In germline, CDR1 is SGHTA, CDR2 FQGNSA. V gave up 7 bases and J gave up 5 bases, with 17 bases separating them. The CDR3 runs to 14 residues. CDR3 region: CASNNVLTGTEAFF. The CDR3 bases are TGTGCCAGCAACAATGTTTTGACGGGAACTGAAGCTTTCTTT.

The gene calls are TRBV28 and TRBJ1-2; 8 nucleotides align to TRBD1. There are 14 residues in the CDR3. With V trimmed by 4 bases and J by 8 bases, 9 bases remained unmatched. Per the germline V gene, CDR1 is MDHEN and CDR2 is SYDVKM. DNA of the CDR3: TGTGCCAGCAGTTCCAGGGGGCGGTCTAAGGGCTACACCTTC. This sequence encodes CASSSRGRSKGYTF.

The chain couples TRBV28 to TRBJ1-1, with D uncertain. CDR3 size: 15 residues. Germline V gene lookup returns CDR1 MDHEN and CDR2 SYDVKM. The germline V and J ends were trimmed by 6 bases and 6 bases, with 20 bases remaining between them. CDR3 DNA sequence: TGTGCCAGCAGCCCGACCCGCGGAGAGGTCGCTGAAGCTTTCTTT. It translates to CASSPTRGEVAEAFF.

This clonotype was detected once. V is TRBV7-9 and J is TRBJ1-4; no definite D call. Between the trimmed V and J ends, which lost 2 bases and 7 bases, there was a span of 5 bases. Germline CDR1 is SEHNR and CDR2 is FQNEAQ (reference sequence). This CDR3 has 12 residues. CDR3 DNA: TGTGCCAGCAGCTTAATTGGTGAAAAACTGTTTTTT. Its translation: CASSLIGEKLFF.

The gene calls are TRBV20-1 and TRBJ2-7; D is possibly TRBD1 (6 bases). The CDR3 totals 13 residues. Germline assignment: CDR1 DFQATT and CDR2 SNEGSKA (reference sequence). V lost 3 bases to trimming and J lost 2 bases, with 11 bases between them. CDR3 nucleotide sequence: TGCAGTGCTAGTTCGGACAGAGCCTACGAGCAGTACTTC. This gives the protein CSASSDRAYEQYF.